This T cell receptor (beta chain) stems from a study of CD8 T cells in Susac syndrome. With random hexamers, 0.5 to 1 ug RNA was reverse transcribed. TCRdb itself ran the immunoSEQ multiplex PCR reads through MiXCR, one entry per CDR3 protein. Among roughly 110,000 distinct CDR3 sequences listed, around 94% were seen once. The CDR3 has 16 amino acids. Looked up from germline, CDR1 is SGHVS and CDR2 is FQNEAQ. V was pared by 4 bases and J by 5 bases, with 7 bases of the junction left unmatched. CD8+ and CD4+ T cells were negatively isolated; TEMRA cells were FACS-enriched. Sequencing was performed on CD8+ T cells from PBMCs. The chain links TRBV7-8 to TRBJ2-2, with TRBD1 identical over 10 bases. The TCR sequence derives from a human donor with Susac syndrome. The CDR3 DNA sequence: TGTGCCAGCAGCTCCCGGACAGGGGGGGGAACCGGGGAGCTGTTTTTT. Translation gives CASSSRTGGGTGELFF.